The 32 T cell receptor beta chains given below trace back to one sample, sequenced in a study of shared clonotypes between healthy human individuals. Libraries were prepared by immunoSEQ multiplex PCR; TCRdb keeps only in-frame clonotypes and omits some of them. The sample has approximately 2,300,000 clones; 80% to 95% are singletons. The sequencing input was naive CD4+ T cells from PBMCs. Noted subset: CD45RA+ positively selected. These receptors all come from a man between 18 and 29 years old in good health. Some clones in this sample may be carry-over from other donors' samples.

The genes are TRBV11-1 and TRBJ2-5; 7 bases are a match to TRBD1. V lost 1 base and J lost 2; bases outside the gene matches: 7. Germline CDR1 SGHAT, CDR2 FQDESV (reference sequence). The CDR3 extends over 16 amino acids. The CDR3 DNA is TGTGCCAGCAGCTTAGACCGACAGGGCCCACAAGAGACCCAGTACTTC. Its protein is CASSLDRQGPQETQYF.

The CDR3 nucleotides are TGTGCCAGCAGCTTTCTACAGGGACGCTATGGCTACACCTTC. This sequence encodes CASSFLQGRYGYTF. The V call is TRBV5-6, the J call TRBJ1-2; D is perhaps TRBD1 (6 bases). This CDR3 region has 14 residues. Trimming pared 2 bases from V and 4 bases from J, leaving 12 bases between. Germline lookup yields CDR1 SGHDT and CDR2 YYEEEE.

The chain joins TRBV28 to TRBJ2-1; perhaps TRBD2 as D (5 bases). The V end lost 8 bases, the J end lost 6 bases, and 26 bases lay between the germline ends. CDR1 and CDR2 (germline): MDHEN, SYDVKM. CDR3 length equals 17 residues. DNA for the CDR3: TGTGCCAGCTGCCCAGCCGGACTCACGACCGGATCCAATGAGCAGTTCTTC. Translation: CASCPAGLTTGSNEQFF.

This sequence joins TRBV19 and TRBJ1-2; D remains ambiguous. CDR1 is LNHDA and CDR2 is SQIVND in the germline V gene (reference sequence). The germline V and J ends were trimmed by 7 bases and 8 bases, with 14 bases remaining between them. The CDR3 spans 12 residues. The CDR3 region is CASMRASSGYTF. The CDR3 DNA sequence: TGTGCCAGTATGCGGGCATCCTCAGGCTACACCTTC.

The chain has TRBV4-2 and TRBJ1-2; the match to TRBD1 covers 9 bases. There are 17 residues in the CDR3. With V trimmed by 0 bases and J by 4 bases, 9 bases remained unmatched. CDR1 LGHNA and CDR2 YNFKEQ come from the germline V gene. Here the CDR3 DNA reads TGTGCCAGCAGCCAAGAGAGGGGACAGGGAAGAATCTATGGCTACACCTTC. Amino acid sequence: CASSQERGQGRIYGYTF.

V is TRBV4-3 and J is TRBJ2-7; 14 nucleotides align to TRBD2. Germline assignment: CDR1 LGHNA and CDR2 YSLEER. V dropped 3 bases and J dropped 3; count of bases not matched to a gene: 7. The CDR3 is 17 residues long. The CDR3 nucleotides are TGCGCCAGCAGCCACGAATCGGGACTAGCGGGAGTCTACGAGCAGTACTTC. Protein sequence: CASSHESGLAGVYEQYF.

V gene TRBV30 combines with J gene TRBJ2-7; 8 bases agree with TRBD2. Germline lookup yields CDR1 GTSNPN and CDR2 SVGIG (reference sequence). The CDR3 is 15 residues long. The V segment lost 2 bases and the J segment 3 bases; nucleotides outside the gene matches: 9. The DNA of the CDR3 is TGTGCCTGGAGTACACCGACTAGCGCCAACTACGAGCAGTACTTC. This gives the protein CAWSTPTSANYEQYF.

This chain connects TRBV29-1 to TRBJ1-2; a possible D gene is TRBD1 (5 bases). V lost 6 bases and J 7 bases, leaving 21 bases between the germline ends. The germline V gene encodes CDR1 SQVTM and CDR2 ANQGSEA. This CDR3 has 14 amino acids. CDR3 sequence reads: CSVSPGGIWSGYTF. DNA of the CDR3: TGCAGCGTGTCCCCGGGGGGGATTTGGTCTGGCTACACCTTC.

The V call is TRBV7-3, the J call TRBJ1-5, with D maybe TRBD1 (6 bases). The CDR3 spans 14 residues. Germline lookup yields CDR1 SGHTA and CDR2 FQGTGA. V was trimmed by 0 bases and J by 6 bases, leaving 9 bases between them. The CDR3 bases are TGTGCCAGCAGCTTAACGGCAGGGGTTCAGCCCCAGCATTTT. Its protein product is CASSLTAGVQPQHF.

The V call is TRBV15, the J call TRBJ1-2, with 10 bases fitting TRBD1. CDR1 and CDR2 from the germline V gene are LNHNV and YYDKDF (reference sequence). V lost 0 bases and J lost 1; bases outside the gene matches: 2. The CDR3 runs 16 residues. CDR3 residues: CATSRDGTGVNYGYTF. The CDR3 bases are TGTGCCACCAGCAGAGATGGGACAGGGGTTAACTATGGCTACACCTTC.

The chain joins TRBV11-2 to TRBJ2-7; tentative D call: TRBD1 (6 bases). V lost 6 bases, J lost 2 bases, and 14 bases lay in between. The length of the CDR3 is 14 residues. The germline V gene encodes CDR1 SGHAT and CDR2 FQNNGV. The CDR3 is CASRQKTGTYEQYF. The CDR3 nucleotides are TGTGCCAGCAGACAAAAGACAGGAACCTACGAGCAGTACTTC. The full variable domain, rest sourced from reference TRBV11-2 and TRBJ2-7, is EAGVAQSPRYKIIEKRQSVAFWCNPISGHATLYWYQQILGQGPKLLIQFQNNGVVDDSQLPKDRFSAERLKGVDSTLKIQPAKLEDSAVYLCASRQKTGTYEQYFGPGTRLTVT.

Of note for this clone: A read error may account for a junction end that differs from germline. The chain has TRBV5-4 and TRBJ1-1; tentatively, D is TRBD1 (6 bases). This CDR3 contains 13 residues. Per the germline V gene, CDR1 is SGHNT and CDR2 is YYREEE (reference sequence). The CDR3, as DNA: TGTGCCAGCAGCTTGAGGACAGAAAGGCAGGGCCATTTT. This translates into CASSLRTERQGHF.

V and J are TRBV7-8 and TRBJ1-5; tentatively, D is TRBD1 (5 bases). V gave up 5 bases and J gave up 2 bases, with 13 bases separating them. Per the germline V gene, CDR1 is SGHVS and CDR2 is FQNEAQ. This CDR3 has 15 amino acids. The CDR3: CASSPGRSGNQPQHF. In nucleotides, the CDR3 is TGTGCCAGCAGCCCGGGGCGGTCGGGCAATCAGCCCCAGCATTTT.

This clone was observed a few times. The genes are TRBV27 and TRBJ1-1; no definite D call. The CDR3 sequence is 13 residues long. Trimming removed 8 bases from V and 2 bases from J, with 12 bases in between. Germline values: CDR1 MNHEY, CDR2 SMNVEV (reference sequence). CDR3 DNA sequence: TGTGCCAGCGGGTCTCAGAGAAACACTGAAGCTTTCTTT. The encoded protein is CASGSQRNTEAFF.

This clone was observed once. The DNA for the CDR3 is TGTGCCAGCAGTCCCCTCGCCGGTAACTATGGCTACACCTTC. As protein: CASSPLAGNYGYTF. This chain joins TRBV6-5 and TRBJ1-2; no clear D. V dropped 5 bases and J dropped 1 base, with 11 bases sitting between them. CDR3 length: 14 residues. Per germline, CDR1 MNHEY and CDR2 SVGAGI.

This clone was recorded only once. The J gene is TRBJ2-1, the V gene TRBV9; 10 nucleotides agree with TRBD2. Per the germline V gene, CDR1 is SGDLS and CDR2 is YYNGEE. The CDR3 is 15 amino acids. Trimming cost V 4 bases and J 3 bases; bases outside gene matches: 4. Here the CDR3 reads CASSPSGGYYNEQFF. Here the CDR3 DNA reads TGTGCCAGCAGCCCTAGCGGGGGATACTACAATGAGCAGTTCTTC.

This chain connects TRBV18 to TRBJ1-2, with D maybe TRBD1 (5 bases). The germline CDR1 and CDR2 sequences are KGHSH and LQKENI. Trimming took off 5 bases at V and 8 bases at J, with 18 bases between the two ends. This CDR3 is built from 14 residues. The CDR3 is CASSYDYGTFGYTF. CDR3 DNA: TGTGCCAGCTCATACGACTACGGGACGTTCGGCTACACCTTC.

The V and J genes are TRBV7-3 and TRBJ2-7; TRBD1 is a possible D gene (6 bases). CDR3 length: 12 residues. Looked up from germline, CDR1 is SGHTA and CDR2 is FQGTGA. Trimming pared 5 bases from V and 5 bases from J, leaving 10 bases between. CDR3: CASSPQGHEQYF. CDR3 coding DNA: TGTGCCAGCAGCCCGCAGGGGCACGAGCAGTACTTC.

A note on this clone: The sample carries other DNA sequences with the same CDR3. The chain couples TRBV4-2 to TRBJ2-2, with 10 positions matching TRBD2. The junction had 0 bases not matched to a gene; V was cut back by 1 base and J by 4 bases. This CDR3 spans 15 amino acids. Germline V gene sequence: CDR1 LGHNA, CDR2 YNFKEQ. CDR3 coding DNA: TGTGCCAGCAGCCAAGGACTAGCGGGCACCGGGGAGCTGTTTTTT. This encodes CASSQGLAGTGELFF.

This clone occurred once. This sequence joins TRBV20-1 and TRBJ1-2; no clear D. Germline V gene lookup returns CDR1 DFQATT and CDR2 SNEGSKA (reference sequence). The germline V and J ends were trimmed by 6 bases and 4 bases, with 6 bases remaining between them. The CDR3 is 10 amino acids. This chain's CDR3 is CSANSYGYTF. The CDR3 DNA reads as TGCAGTGCCAACAGCTATGGCTACACCTTC.

This chain connects TRBV6-6 to TRBJ1-4; D possibly corresponds to TRBD1 (5 bases). The CDR3 has 14 residues. With 5 bases removed from V and 7 bases from J, the gap between germline ends came to 14 bases. Germline loops: CDR1 MNHNY, CDR2 SVGAGI (reference sequence). Here the CDR3 reads CASSLRGVSEKLFF. In DNA, the CDR3 is TGTGCCAGCAGTCTTCGGGGGGTTAGTGAAAAACTGTTTTTT.

This chain links TRBV9 with TRBJ1-2, with 10 positions matching TRBD1. The CDR3 has 16 amino acids. The J segment lost 5 bases and the V segment lost 1 base, leaving 8 bases of the junction unmatched. CDR1 and CDR2 from the germline V gene are SGDLS and YYNGEE. CDR3 coding DNA: TGTGCCAGCAGCGTAACTCCGGGACAGGGGCGTTATGGCTACACCTTC. Translation gives CASSVTPGQGRYGYTF.

The chain combines TRBV10-3 with TRBJ1-1; D might be TRBD1 (5 bases). Trimming removed 5 bases at V and 0 bases at J, with 16 bases between. This CDR3 region has 16 residues. The germline gives CDR1 ENHRY, CDR2 SYGVKD. DNA for the CDR3: TGTGCCATCAGTCGAGACAGTATCGGGCTGAACACTGAAGCTTTCTTT. Translation gives CAISRDSIGLNTEAFF.

Of note for this clone: Within the sample, other DNA sequences also encode this same CDR3. The chain carries TRBV5-4 and TRBJ2-7, with 7 bases identical to TRBD2. CDR3 length: 13 residues. Germline V gene lookup returns CDR1 SGHNT and CDR2 YYREEE (reference sequence). With V trimmed by 2 bases and J by 4 bases, 3 bases remained unmatched. Written as DNA, the CDR3 is TGTGCCAGCAGCTTCCCTAGCGGTTACGAGCAGTACTTC. It codes for CASSFPSGYEQYF. The full variable domain, with the rest looked up from reference TRBV5-4 and TRBJ2-7, is ETGVTQSPTHLIKTRGQQVTLRCSSQSGHNTVSWYQQALGQGPQFIFQYYREEENGRGNFPPRFSGLQFPNYSSELNVNALELDDSALYLCASSFPSGYEQYFGPGTRLTVT.

The CDR3 nucleotides read TGTGCCAGTAGTGACTGGGGACAGGGTAACTATGGCTACACCTTC. Translating it yields CASSDWGQGNYGYTF. V is TRBV19 and J is TRBJ1-2, with 9 bases fitting TRBD1. The CDR3 loop spans 15 amino acids. The trim removed 5 bases at V and 1 base at J, leaving 5 bases unmatched. Germline values: CDR1 LNHDA, CDR2 SQIVND (reference sequence).

Only a few counts were recorded for this clone. The same CDR3 is also encoded by other DNA sequences in this sample. The chain employs TRBV18 and TRBJ1-1, with D unresolved. Trimming cost V 3 bases and J 3 bases, with 8 bases left between them. The CDR3 runs to 13 residues. Germline V gives CDR1 KGHSH, CDR2 LQKENI. CDR3 bases: TGTGCCAGCTCACCGGGCGGGGACACTGAAGCTTTCTTT. This sequence encodes CASSPGGDTEAFF.

With regard to this clone: Other DNA sequences within the sample encode an identical CDR3. The V and J genes are TRBV28 and TRBJ2-5; no reliable D call. The CDR3 is 12 amino acids. Germline-derived CDR1 and CDR2 are MDHEN and SYDVKM. With 2 bases removed from V and 5 bases from J, the gap between germline ends came to 6 bases. The CDR3 DNA sequence: TGTGCCAGCAGTTTACTGGACGAGACCCAGTACTTC. Its translation is CASSLLDETQYF.

This clone has a single count. This chain uses TRBV7-9 with TRBJ2-7; the match to TRBD2 covers 10 bases. The CDR3 extends over 14 amino acids. CDR1 is SEHNR, CDR2 FQNEAQ, per germline (reference sequence). V dropped 3 bases and J dropped 7; count of bases not matched to a gene: 6. The CDR3 protein is CASSFSGRAEEQYF. CDR3 bases: TGTGCCAGCAGCTTCAGCGGGAGGGCCGAAGAGCAGTACTTC.

V usage is TRBV6-5 and J usage is TRBJ2-7; 9 nucleotides align to TRBD1. The trim removed 8 bases at V and 5 bases at J, leaving 10 bases unmatched. The CDR3 runs to 14 residues. Germline loops: CDR1 MNHEY, CDR2 SVGAGI. The CDR3 bases are TGTGCCAGCTTGGACCCGGGACAGGGTCACGAGCAGTACTTC. Amino acids: CASLDPGQGHEQYF.

To note about this clone: The sample holds other DNA sequences that translate to the same CDR3. The chain combines TRBV18 with TRBJ1-1; D call uncertain. V was shortened by 0 bases and J by 0 bases, with 8 bases between the two germline ends. CDR3 length: 15 residues. Germline V gene data show CDR1 as KGHSH and CDR2 as LQKENI. CDR3 in DNA: TGTGCCAGCTCACCACCTGGCATAATGAACACTGAAGCTTTCTTT. This encodes CASSPPGIMNTEAFF.

The chain recombines TRBV27 with TRBJ2-7, with 8 bases identical to TRBD1. CDR3 size: 14 residues. CDR1 is MNHEY and CDR2 is SMNVEV in the germline V gene (reference sequence). V dropped 8 bases and J dropped 6; count of bases not matched to a gene: 12. CDR3 sequence: CASGGRTGLFEQYF. The CDR3 DNA follows: TGTGCCAGCGGTGGGAGGACAGGGCTCTTCGAGCAGTACTTC.

V is TRBV4-1 and J is TRBJ1-5; TRBD1 agrees at 7 bases. The V gene end was trimmed by 1 base and the J gene end by 7 bases; junction bases not matched to a gene: 10. Germline loops: CDR1 MGHRA, CDR2 YSYEKL. The CDR3 runs to 16 residues. The CDR3 region has the DNA TGCGCCAGCAGCCAAGTTGGAGCAGGGGGGTACCAGCCCCAGCATTTT. This sequence encodes CASSQVGAGGYQPQHF.